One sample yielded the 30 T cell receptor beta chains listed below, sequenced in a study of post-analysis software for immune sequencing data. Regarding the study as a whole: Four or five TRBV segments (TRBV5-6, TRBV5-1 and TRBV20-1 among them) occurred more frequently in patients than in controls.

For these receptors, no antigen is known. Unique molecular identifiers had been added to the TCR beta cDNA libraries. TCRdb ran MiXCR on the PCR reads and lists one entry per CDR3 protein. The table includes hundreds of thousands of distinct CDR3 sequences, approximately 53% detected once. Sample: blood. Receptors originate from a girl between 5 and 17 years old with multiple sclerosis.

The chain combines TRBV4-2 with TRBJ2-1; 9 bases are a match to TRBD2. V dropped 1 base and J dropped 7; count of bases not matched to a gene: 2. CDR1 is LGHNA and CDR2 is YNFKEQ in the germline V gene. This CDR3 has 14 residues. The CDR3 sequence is CASSQVAGENEQFF. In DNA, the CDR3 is TGTGCCAGCAGCCAAGTAGCGGGGGAGAATGAGCAGTTCTTC.

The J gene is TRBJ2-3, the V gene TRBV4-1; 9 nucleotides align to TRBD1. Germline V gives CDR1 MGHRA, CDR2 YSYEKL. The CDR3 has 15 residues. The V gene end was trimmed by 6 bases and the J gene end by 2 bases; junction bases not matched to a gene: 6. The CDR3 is CASSSWTGVTDTQYF. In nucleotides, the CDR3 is TGCGCCAGCAGTTCCTGGACAGGGGTCACAGATACGCAGTATTTT.

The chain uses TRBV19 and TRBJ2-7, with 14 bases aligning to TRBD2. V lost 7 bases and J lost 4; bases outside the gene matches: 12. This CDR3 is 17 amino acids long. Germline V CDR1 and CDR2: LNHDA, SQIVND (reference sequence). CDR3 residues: CASTVGLAGGTTYEQYF. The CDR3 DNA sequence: TGTGCCAGTACGGTAGGACTAGCGGGGGGTACGACTTACGAGCAGTACTTC.

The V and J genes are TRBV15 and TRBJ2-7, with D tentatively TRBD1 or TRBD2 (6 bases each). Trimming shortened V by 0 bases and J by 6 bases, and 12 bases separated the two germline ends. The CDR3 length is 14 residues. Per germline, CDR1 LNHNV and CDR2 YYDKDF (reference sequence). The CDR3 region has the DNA TGTGCCACCAGCAGAGATAGCAAGGGGGGCGAGCAGTACTTC. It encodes CATSRDSKGGEQYF.

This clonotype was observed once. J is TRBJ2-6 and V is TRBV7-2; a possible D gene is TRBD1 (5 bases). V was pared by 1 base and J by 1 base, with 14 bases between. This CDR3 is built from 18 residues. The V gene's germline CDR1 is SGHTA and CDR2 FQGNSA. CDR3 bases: TGTGCCAGCAGCTTAGTAGCAGGGATTTTTTCTGGGGCCAACGTCCTGACTTTC. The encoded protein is CASSLVAGIFSGANVLTF.

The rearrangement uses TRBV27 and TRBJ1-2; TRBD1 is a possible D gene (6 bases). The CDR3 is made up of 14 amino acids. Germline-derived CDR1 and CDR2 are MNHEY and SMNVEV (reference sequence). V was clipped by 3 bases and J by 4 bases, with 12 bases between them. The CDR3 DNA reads TGTGCCAGCAGTTTTCGGACAGAGCCCTATGGCTACACCTTC. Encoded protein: CASSFRTEPYGYTF.

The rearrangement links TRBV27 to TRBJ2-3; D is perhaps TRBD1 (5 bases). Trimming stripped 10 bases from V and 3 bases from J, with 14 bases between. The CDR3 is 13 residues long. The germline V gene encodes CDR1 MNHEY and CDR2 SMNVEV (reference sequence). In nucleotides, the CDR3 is TGTGCCACCACAGGCTATCGAACAGATACGCAGTATTTT. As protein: CATTGYRTDTQYF.

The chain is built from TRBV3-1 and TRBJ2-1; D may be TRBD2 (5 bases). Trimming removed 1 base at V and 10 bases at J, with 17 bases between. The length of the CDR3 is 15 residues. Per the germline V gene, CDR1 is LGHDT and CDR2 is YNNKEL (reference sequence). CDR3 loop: CASSQGVRSVGEQFF. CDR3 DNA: TGTGCCAGCAGCCAAGGTGTACGTAGCGTCGGCGAGCAGTTCTTC.

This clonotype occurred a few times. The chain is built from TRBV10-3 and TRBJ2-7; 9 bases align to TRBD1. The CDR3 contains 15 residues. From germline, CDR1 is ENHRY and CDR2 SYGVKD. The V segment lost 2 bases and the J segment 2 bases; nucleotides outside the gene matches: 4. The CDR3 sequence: CAISEDRGGTYEQYF. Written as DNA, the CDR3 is TGTGCCATCAGTGAGGACAGGGGGGGGACCTACGAGCAGTACTTC.

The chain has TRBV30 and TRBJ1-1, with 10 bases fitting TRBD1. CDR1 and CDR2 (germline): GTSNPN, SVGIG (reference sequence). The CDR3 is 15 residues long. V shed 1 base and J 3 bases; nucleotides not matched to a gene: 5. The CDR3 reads CAWSADRGPDTEAFF. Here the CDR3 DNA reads TGTGCCTGGAGTGCCGACAGGGGGCCTGACACTGAAGCTTTCTTT.

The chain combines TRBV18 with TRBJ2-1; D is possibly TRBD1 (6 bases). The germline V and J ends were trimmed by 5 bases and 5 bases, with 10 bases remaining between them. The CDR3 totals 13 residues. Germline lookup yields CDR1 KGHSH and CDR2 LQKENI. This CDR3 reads CASSFRTDNEQFF. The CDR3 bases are TGTGCCAGCTCATTTCGGACAGACAATGAGCAGTTCTTC.

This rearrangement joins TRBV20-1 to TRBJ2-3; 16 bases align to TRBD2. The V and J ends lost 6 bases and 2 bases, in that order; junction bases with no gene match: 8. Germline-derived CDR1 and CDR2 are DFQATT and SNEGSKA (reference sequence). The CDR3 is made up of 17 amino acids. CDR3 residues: CSAGGTSGGAYTDTQYF. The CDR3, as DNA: TGCAGTGCAGGGGGGACTAGCGGGGGGGCATACACAGATACGCAGTATTTT.

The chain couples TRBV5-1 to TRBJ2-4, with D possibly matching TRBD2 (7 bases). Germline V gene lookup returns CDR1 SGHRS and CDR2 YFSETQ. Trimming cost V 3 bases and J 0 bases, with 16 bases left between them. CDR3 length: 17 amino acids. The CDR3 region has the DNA TGCGCCAGCAGCTCGCTAGAGGGGGGGATAGCCAAAAACATTCAGTACTTC. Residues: CASSSLEGGIAKNIQYF.

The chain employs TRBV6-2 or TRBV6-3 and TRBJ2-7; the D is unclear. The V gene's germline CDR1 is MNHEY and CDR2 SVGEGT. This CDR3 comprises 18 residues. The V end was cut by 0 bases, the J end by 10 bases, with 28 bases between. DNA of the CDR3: TGTGCCAGCAGTTACTCCCTCCCCCTGGACGGGTCTTTTGGAACCCAGTACTTC. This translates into CASSYSLPLDGSFGTQYF.

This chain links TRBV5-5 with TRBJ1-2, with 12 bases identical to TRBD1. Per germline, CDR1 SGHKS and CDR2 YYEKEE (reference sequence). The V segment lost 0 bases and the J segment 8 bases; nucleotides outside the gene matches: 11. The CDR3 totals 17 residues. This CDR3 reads CASSLVGTGGERDGYTF. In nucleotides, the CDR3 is TGTGCCAGCAGCTTGGTCGGGACAGGGGGCGAGAGGGACGGCTACACCTTC.

The CDR3 sequence: CSAPQSGLDTQYF. In DNA, the CDR3 is TGCAGTGCCCCCCAGTCGGGGCTAGATACGCAGTATTTT. The chain employs TRBV20-1 and TRBJ2-3; the D gene could be TRBD1 or TRBD2 (5 bases each). V was clipped by 6 bases and J by 5 bases, with 15 bases between them. Germline loops: CDR1 DFQATT, CDR2 SNEGSKA (reference sequence). The CDR3 runs to 13 residues.

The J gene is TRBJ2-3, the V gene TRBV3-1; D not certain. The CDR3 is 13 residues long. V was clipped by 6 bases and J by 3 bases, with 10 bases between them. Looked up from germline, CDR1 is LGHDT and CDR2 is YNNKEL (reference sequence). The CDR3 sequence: CASRHDGTDTQYF. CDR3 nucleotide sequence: TGTGCCAGCAGACATGACGGAACAGATACGCAGTATTTT.

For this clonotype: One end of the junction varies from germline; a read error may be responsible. For the CDR3, the DNA is TGTGCCACCAGCAGAGAAAGGTTAAACACTGGGGAGCTGTTTTTT. Amino acid sequence: CATSRERLNTGELFF. The rearrangement joins TRBV15 to TRBJ2-2; D remains unclear. The CDR3 sequence is 15 residues long. Germline V gene lookup returns CDR1 LNHNV and CDR2 YYDKDF (reference sequence).

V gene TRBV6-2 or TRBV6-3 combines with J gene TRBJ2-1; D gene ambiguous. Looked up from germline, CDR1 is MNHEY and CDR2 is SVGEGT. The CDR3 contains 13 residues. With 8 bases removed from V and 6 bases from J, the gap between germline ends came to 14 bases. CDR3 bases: TGTGCCAGCCTCAGTGATAGCAGCAATGAGCAGTTCTTC. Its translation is CASLSDSSNEQFF.

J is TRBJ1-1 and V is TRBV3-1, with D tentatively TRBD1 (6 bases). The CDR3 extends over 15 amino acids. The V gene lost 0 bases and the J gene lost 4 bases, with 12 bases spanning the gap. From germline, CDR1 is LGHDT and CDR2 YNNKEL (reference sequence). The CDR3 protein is CASSQDGGAVTEAFF. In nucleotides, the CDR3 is TGTGCCAGCAGCCAAGACGGGGGGGCGGTCACTGAAGCTTTCTTT. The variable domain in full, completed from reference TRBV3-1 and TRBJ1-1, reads DTAVSQTPKYLVTQMGNDKSIKCEQNLGHDTMYWYKQDSKKFLKIMFSYNNKELIINETVPNRFSPKSPDKAHLNLHINSLELGDSAVYFCASSQDGGAVTEAFFGQGTRLTVV.

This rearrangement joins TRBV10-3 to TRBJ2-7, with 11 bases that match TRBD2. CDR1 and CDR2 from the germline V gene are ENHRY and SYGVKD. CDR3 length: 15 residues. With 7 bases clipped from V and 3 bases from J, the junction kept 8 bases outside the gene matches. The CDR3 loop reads CAITKGLAVSYEQYF. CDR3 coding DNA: TGTGCCATCACCAAGGGACTAGCGGTTAGCTACGAGCAGTACTTC.

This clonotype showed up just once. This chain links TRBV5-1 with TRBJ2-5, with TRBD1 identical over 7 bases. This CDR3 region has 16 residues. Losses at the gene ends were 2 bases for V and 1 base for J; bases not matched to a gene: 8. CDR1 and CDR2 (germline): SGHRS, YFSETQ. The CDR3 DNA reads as TGCGCCAGCAGCTTACGTGTTAGGGGGCGCCAAGAGACCCAGTACTTC. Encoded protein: CASSLRVRGRQETQYF.

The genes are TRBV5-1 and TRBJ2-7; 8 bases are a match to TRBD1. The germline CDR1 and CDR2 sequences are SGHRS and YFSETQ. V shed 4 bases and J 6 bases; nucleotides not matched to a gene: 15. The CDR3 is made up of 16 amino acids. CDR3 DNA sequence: TGCGCCAGCAGCCGAGATACAGGGGGTAAGGCCGGCGAGCAGTACTTC. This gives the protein CASSRDTGGKAGEQYF.

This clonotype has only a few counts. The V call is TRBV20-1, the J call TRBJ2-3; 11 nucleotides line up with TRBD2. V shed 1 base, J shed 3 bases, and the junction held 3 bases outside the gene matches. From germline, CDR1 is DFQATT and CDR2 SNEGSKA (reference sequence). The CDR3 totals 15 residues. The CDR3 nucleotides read TGCAGTGCTAGAGGTGCTAGCGGGGGGACAGATACGCAGTATTTT. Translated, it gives CSARGASGGTDTQYF.

For the CDR3, the DNA is TGTGCCAGCACCCCCCCAACGGATTATGGCTATGGCTACACCTTC. Translated: CASTPPTDYGYGYTF. V is TRBV28 and J is TRBJ1-2; D call uncertain. V lost 7 bases and J lost 4, with 19 bases in between. The CDR3 runs 15 residues. The germline V gene has CDR1 MDHEN and CDR2 SYDVKM.

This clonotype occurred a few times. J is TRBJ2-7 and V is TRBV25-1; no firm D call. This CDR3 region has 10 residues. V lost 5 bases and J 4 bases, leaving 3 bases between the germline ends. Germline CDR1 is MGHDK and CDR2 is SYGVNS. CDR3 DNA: TGTGCCAGCAGTTATTACGAGCAGTACTTC. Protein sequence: CASSYYEQYF.

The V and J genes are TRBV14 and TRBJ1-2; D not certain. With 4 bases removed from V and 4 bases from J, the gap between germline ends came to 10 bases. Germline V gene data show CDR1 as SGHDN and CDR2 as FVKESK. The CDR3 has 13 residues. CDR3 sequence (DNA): TGTGCCAGCAGCCTAGACCGGACCTATGGCTACACCTTC. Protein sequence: CASSLDRTYGYTF.

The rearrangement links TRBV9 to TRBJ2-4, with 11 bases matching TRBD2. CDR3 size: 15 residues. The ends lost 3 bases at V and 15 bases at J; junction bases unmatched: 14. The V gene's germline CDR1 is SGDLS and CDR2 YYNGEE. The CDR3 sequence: CASSAAPGLAELLYF. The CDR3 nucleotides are TGTGCCAGCAGCGCGGCACCGGGACTAGCGGAGCTTTTGTACTTC.

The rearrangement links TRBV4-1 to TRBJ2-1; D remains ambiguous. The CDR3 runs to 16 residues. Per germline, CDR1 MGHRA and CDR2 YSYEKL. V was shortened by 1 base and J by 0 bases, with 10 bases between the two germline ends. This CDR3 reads CASSQVGRSSYNEQFF. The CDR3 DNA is TGCGCCAGCAGCCAAGTTGGCAGGAGCTCCTACAATGAGCAGTTCTTC.

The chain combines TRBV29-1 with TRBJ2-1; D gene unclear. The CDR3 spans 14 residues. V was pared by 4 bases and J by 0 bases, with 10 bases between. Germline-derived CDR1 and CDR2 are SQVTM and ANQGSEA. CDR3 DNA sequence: TGCAGCGTTGTGCCGAGTAACTCCTACAATGAGCAGTTCTTC. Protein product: CSVVPSNSYNEQFF.